This TCR beta chain came from a study of OX40 agonist ivuxolimab in advanced cancers. Study in general: As their treatment, patients were administered ivuxolimab, an agonistic anti-OX40 (CD134) antibody. Patients undergoing dose escalation presented with hepatocellular carcinoma, melanoma, renal cell or head and neck cancer. A history of anti-PD-1, anti-PD-L1 or anti-CTLA-4 therapy was acceptable, and about 40% had some. Points from the study as a whole: Fewer expanded clones were found on average in CD4+ than in CD8+ T cells.

Turning to this clone: What it binds is unknown.

Only in-frame clones appear in the TCRdb table, and some are missing; sequencing was by immunoSEQ multiplex PCR. The sample holds roughly 86,000 clones, about 90% seen once. CDR3 length: 17 residues. Germline CDR1 SGDLS, CDR2 YYNGEE. With V trimmed by 0 bases and J by 0 bases, 4 bases remained unmatched. The receptor comes from an adult with an advanced solid tumor such as melanoma, head and neck, liver or kidney cancer. The rearrangement joins TRBV9 to TRBJ2-1; 9 bases align to TRBD2. The sample was CD4+ or CD8+ T cells sorted from blood, taken in a trial of the OX40 agonist ivuxolimab. CDR3 sequence: CASSVVLAGHSYNEQFF. CDR3 coding DNA: TGTGCCAGCAGCGTAGTCCTAGCGGGGCACTCCTACAATGAGCAGTTCTTC.